This T cell receptor beta chain comes out of a study of T-cell memory formation after mild COVID-19 (dated by TCRdb to the early 2020s). A note on the overall study: TCR sequence clusters from the two donors were found to be largely donor specific. Longitudinal TCRalpha and TCRbeta repertoire sequencing tracked T-cell clones expanding and contracting after mild COVID-19 in a couple of donors. The cohort comprised two young, previously healthy adult volunteers, one female and one male.

This sample was sequenced with an Illumina NovaSeq 6000. TCRalpha and TCRbeta cDNA libraries were constructed by 5'RACE with constant-segment primers, with sample barcodes and unique molecular identifiers being introduced. Trizol reagent was used to extract RNA from every sample. The libraries were amplified in two PCR steps, and the second step added a second sample barcode and Illumina TruSeq adapters. Sequencing of libraries was performed on an Illumina NovaSeq with 2 x 150 bp paired-end reads. From the authors' description of their analysis: Demultiplexing of reads and collapsing into UMI-guided consensus sequences were performed with migec v1.2.7. Using mixcr v2.1.11, the UMI consensuses were aligned to TRA and TRB V and J templates and assembled into clonotypes. Clonotypes were classified as expanded or contracted when called significant by both edgeR and NoisET, with noise models trained on biological replicates. For edgeR calls, the cutoffs were a false discovery rate-adjusted p below 0.01 and a log2 fold-change threshold of 1. As an exploratory analysis of dynamics, max-normalized trajectories of the 1000 most abundant clonotypes were examined with PCA combined with hierarchical clustering. Separately sequenced CD4+ and CD8+ repertoires were used to assign the CD4 or CD8 phenotype of responding clones. The public reads were quality trimmed at Q25 with fastp and then assembled into clones with MiXCR by TCRdb, keeping productive beta chains. One record per CDR3 amino acid sequence lists the most common genes and DNA. The V and J calls were not made by the authors but by TCRdb's processing. The sample data list more than 400,000 distinct CDR3 sequences, and 18% of these were observed just once. Clones ranked in the top ten supply around 12% of the sample.

The study at large found these results: Only a couple of mild cases were covered by the study, and larger cohorts that include severe cases with pre-infection samples were considered necessary. Contracting CD4+ clones turned up mainly in the CM and EM memory subsets, whereas EMRA was where CD8+ clones were enriched. Some responding clones were found in pre-infection memory, which suggests that pre-existing cross-reactive memory T cells took part in the SARS-CoV-2 response. The second-wave clones that peaked on day 37 were not confirmed to be SARS-CoV-2 specific. Clones that contracted from day 15 to 85 showed balanced CD4/CD8 phenotypes, whereas a second wave of clones that expanded from day 15 to 37 leaned towards CD4+.

Relative to germline, V is missing 6 bases and J is missing 6 bases, with 12 bases of the junction outside any gene match. From the cysteine through the phenylalanine, the CDR3 covers 16 amino acids. CDR3 DNA is the only sequence kept; it has 48 bases, read in frame from the first base. Points on this clonotype: Its antigen specificity is not known. Base-call qualities are not available, and no considerably larger clone is one nucleotide away.

Ficoll-Paque density gradient centrifugation was the method used to isolate PBMCs. This clonotype was sampled from an adult woman who had mild COVID-19 (a few samples of this study predate the infection). The sample titles of this study are shuffled in the database, so cell type and time point are left out; the donor was told from shared clones. Sample: PBMCs or a T cell subset sorted from them (not recorded which). The rearranged segments are TRBV12-3 or TRBV12-4 and TRBJ2-1; 9 middle bases align to TRBD2. The CDR3 has the sequence CASRNPSGAWGNEQFF. The DNA is as follows: TGTGCCAGCAGGAACCCTAGCGGGGCCTGGGGCAATGAGCAGTTCTTC.